The 3 T cell receptor beta chains in this list originate from one sample, sequenced in a study of CD8+CD57+ T cells in acquired aplastic anemia. Previously, flow cytometry had revealed CD8+CD57+ cell expansion in the patients chosen for sequencing. Profiling of TCR beta VDJ combinations and CDR3 sequences used genomic DNA as template. TCRdb recomputed calls from the reads with MiXCR, one row per CDR3 protein. This table has fewer than 200,000 distinct CDR3 sequences, about two thirds appearing once. The source material was sorted CD4+, CD8+, or CD8+CD57+ T cells (not recorded which) from PBMCs. The receptors come from a human donor with aplastic anemia.

This clonotype was counted only a few times. V gene TRBV20-1 combines with J gene TRBJ1-1; D is ambiguous. The V and J ends lost 3 bases and 8 bases respectively, with 4 bases between them. Germline lookup yields CDR1 DFQATT and CDR2 SNEGSKA (reference sequence). This CDR3 is built from 9 residues. The CDR3 sequence: CSASLEAFF. The CDR3 DNA reads TGCAGTGCTAGTCTGGAAGCTTTCTTT.

V and J are TRBV24-1 and TRBJ1-1, with TRBD1 matching 7 bases. Germline-derived CDR1 and CDR2 are KGHDR and SFDVKD. This CDR3 comprises 12 residues. V dropped 6 bases and J dropped 11; count of bases not matched to a gene: 8. The CDR3: CATSRRGGVAFF. The CDR3 DNA follows: TGTGCCACCAGTAGACGAGGGGGCGTGGCTTTCTTT.

This clonotype was found many times. The V gene is TRBV29-1, the J gene TRBJ1-4, with 7 bases fitting TRBD1. The V gene's germline CDR1 is SQVTM and CDR2 ANQGSEA. This CDR3 contains 14 residues. V gave up 5 bases and J gave up 5 bases; unmatched junction bases: 8. Here the CDR3 reads CSVQAGTENEKLFF. The CDR3 DNA is TGCAGCGTTCAGGCCGGGACAGAGAATGAAAAACTGTTTTTT.